The rows below give T cell receptor beta chains drawn from one sample of a study of T cell responses to AZD1222 COVID-19 vaccine. TCRdb's table, derived via immunoSEQ multiplex PCR, lists solely in-frame clones and lacks some. The sample has over 45,000 clones, about 89% seen once. Sequenced here: peripheral blood, sampled 28 days after the second AZD1222 dose. The receptors here all came from an adult who received the AZD1222 COVID-19 vaccine. Each CDR3 is given with its conserved first and last residue. Each record gives: clone size, V gene, CDR3 protein. Not all rows give a size; the values are once, few, many and, for expanded clones, a class.

clone size: NA
V gene: TRBV30
CDR3 protein: CAWSRGLAGVETQYF

clone size: NA
V gene: TRBV12-3/TRBV12-4
CDR3 protein: CASSLNGNYGYTF

clone size: NA
V gene: TRBV6-5
CDR3 protein: CASSYPDRGGIQYF

clone size: NA
V gene: TRBV18
CDR3 protein: CASSPTSTNEQFF

clone size: NA
V gene: TRBV5-4
CDR3 protein: CASRLGGTGDAYGYTF

clone size: NA
V gene: TRBV11-3
CDR3 protein: CASSHRGPITEAFF

clone size: NA
V gene: TRBV4-1
CDR3 protein: CASSPQGAEQFF

clone size: NA
V gene: TRBV7-9
CDR3 protein: CASSISGGSYNSPLHF

clone size: NA
V gene: TRBV30
CDR3 protein: CAWSVSGFTEAFF

clone size: NA
V gene: TRBV29-1
CDR3 protein: CSVGGVDGYTF

clone size: NA
V gene: TRBV24-1
CDR3 protein: CATSDSPGGGRETQYF

clone size: NA
V gene: TRBV5-1
CDR3 protein: CASSLGDGRGSDTQYF

clone size: NA
V gene: TRBV6-5
CDR3 protein: CASSRGQQQETQYF

clone size: NA
V gene: TRBV18
CDR3 protein: CASSPTSGSYEQYF

clone size: NA
V gene: TRBV11-2
CDR3 protein: CASSYAGARADTQYF

clone size: few
V gene: TRBV5-1
CDR3 protein: CASSLDASSYEQYF

clone size: NA
V gene: TRBV4-3
CDR3 protein: CASSPDRDRYNEQFF

clone size: once
V gene: TRBV27
CDR3 protein: CASSFLTGRTEAFF